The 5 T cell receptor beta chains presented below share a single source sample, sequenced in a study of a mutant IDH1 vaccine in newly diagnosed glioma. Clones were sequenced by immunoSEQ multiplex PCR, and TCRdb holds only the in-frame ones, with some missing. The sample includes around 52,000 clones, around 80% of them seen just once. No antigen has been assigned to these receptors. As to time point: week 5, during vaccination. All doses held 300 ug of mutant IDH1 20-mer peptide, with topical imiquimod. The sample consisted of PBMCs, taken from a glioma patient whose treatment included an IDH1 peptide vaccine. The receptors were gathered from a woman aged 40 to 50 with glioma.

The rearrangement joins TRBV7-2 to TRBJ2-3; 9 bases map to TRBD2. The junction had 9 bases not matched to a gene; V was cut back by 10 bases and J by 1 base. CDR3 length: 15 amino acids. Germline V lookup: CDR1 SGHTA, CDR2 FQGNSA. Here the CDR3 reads CATLKRGAGTDTQYF. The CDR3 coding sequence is TGTGCCACCTTGAAGCGGGGGGCAGGCACAGATACGCAGTATTTT.

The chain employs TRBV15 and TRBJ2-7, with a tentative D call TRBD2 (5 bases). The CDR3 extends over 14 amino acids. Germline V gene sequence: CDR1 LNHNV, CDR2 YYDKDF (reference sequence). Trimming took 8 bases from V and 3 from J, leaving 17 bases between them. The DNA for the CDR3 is TGTGCCACCGAGAAAGTAGGAGGCGGCTACGAGCAGTACTTC. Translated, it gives CATEKVGGGYEQYF. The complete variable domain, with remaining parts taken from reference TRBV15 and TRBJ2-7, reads DAMVIQNPRYQVTQFGKPVTLSCSQTLNHNVMYWYQQKSSQAPKLLFHYYDKDFNNEADTPDNFQSRRPNTSFCFLDIRSPGLGDTAMYLCATEKVGGGYEQYFGPGTRLTVT.

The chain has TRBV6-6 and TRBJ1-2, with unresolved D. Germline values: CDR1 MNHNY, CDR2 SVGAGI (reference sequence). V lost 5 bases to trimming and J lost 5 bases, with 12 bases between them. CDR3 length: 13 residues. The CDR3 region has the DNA TGTGCCAGCAGTAACGGACTTCAGTATGGCTACACCTTC. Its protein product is CASSNGLQYGYTF.

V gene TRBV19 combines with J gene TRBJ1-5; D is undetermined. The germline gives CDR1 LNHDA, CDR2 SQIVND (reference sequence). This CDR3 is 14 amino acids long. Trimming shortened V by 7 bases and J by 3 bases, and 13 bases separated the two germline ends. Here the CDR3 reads CASNYGRVNQPQHF. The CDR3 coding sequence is TGTGCCAGTAACTATGGGAGGGTCAATCAGCCCCAGCATTTT.

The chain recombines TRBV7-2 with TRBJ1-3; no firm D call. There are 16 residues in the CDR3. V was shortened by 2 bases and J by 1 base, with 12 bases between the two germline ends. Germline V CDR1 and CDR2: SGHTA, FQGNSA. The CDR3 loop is CASSLSLASSGNTIYF. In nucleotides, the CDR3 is TGTGCCAGCAGCTTAAGTCTAGCATCATCTGGAAACACCATATATTTT.